Here is one TCR beta chain with its context. This sample was taken from a study of T cell responses to AZD1222 COVID-19 vaccine. TCRdb's table, derived via immunoSEQ multiplex PCR, lists solely in-frame clones and lacks some. This table has 120,000 or so clones, around 89% appearing once. Trimming at V came to 4 bases and at J to 5 bases, leaving 5 bases not matched to a gene. Per germline, CDR1 MDHEN and CDR2 SYDVKM. The length of the CDR3 is 15 residues. The rearrangement joins TRBV28 to TRBJ1-6; TRBD1 aligns across 7 bases. The sequenced sample was peripheral blood, obtained on day 0 of AZD1222 vaccination. The sequence came from an adult in good health. The DNA of the CDR3 is TGTGCCAGCAGTTACGGGACAGTAAATAATTCACCCCTCCACTTT. Protein sequence: CASSYGTVNNSPLHF.